A selection of T cell receptor beta chains follows, all from one sample in a study of OX40 agonist ivuxolimab in advanced cancers. The data were produced by immunoSEQ multiplex PCR, yet TCRdb's version contains in-frame clones alone and is incomplete. The table shows over 55,000 clones, with over 80% occurring only once. The sample consisted of CD4+ or CD8+ T cells sorted from blood, taken in a trial of the OX40 agonist ivuxolimab. Every receptor here comes from an adult with an advanced solid tumor such as melanoma, head and neck, liver or kidney cancer. Both conserved end residues are part of each CDR3. The D gene is left open where the match is weak. A clone size is listed for some rows: how often the clone was seen (once, few, many), or a class if it is expanded.

d_call	v_call	clone_size	j_call	cdr3_nt	cdr3_aa
-	TRBV7-8	few	TRBJ2-7	TGTGCCAGCAGCTTTTTAGGGGGGGAGGGCTCCTACGAGCAGTACTTC	CASSFLGGEGSYEQYF
-	TRBV6-1	once	TRBJ1-1	TGTGCCAGCATGGGGGTATTCGAGGCTTCTGAAGCTTTCTTT	CASMGVFEASEAFF
-	TRBV27	-	TRBJ2-1	TGTGCCAGCAGTCCCCTGCCCAGAGGTAATGAGCAGTTCTTC	CASSPLPRGNEQFF
-	TRBV28	once	TRBJ1-4	TGTGCCAGCAGTTTACCCGGTGCAACTAATGAAAAACTGTTTTTT	CASSLPGATNEKLFF
-	TRBV15	-	TRBJ2-5	TGTGCCACCAGCAGCAAGGAGACCCAGTACTTC	CATSSKETQYF
-	TRBV5-5	once	TRBJ1-6	TGTGCCAGCAGCTTGGCGGCGGGTAATTCACCCCTCCACTTT	CASSLAAGNSPLHF
-	TRBV14	-	TRBJ2-2	TGTGCCAGCAGTCGGGGCACCCCAGTGTTGTTTTTT	CASSRGTPVLFF
TRBD1	TRBV4-2	-	TRBJ1-5	TGTGCCAGCAGCCGGGACAGGGCTAGCAATCAGCCCCAGCATTTT	CASSRDRASNQPQHF
TRBD2	TRBV7-6	-	TRBJ2-1	TGTGCCAGCACCCCAAAGGGTAGCGGGAGTTCCACGGTAAATGAGCAGTTCTTC	CASTPKGSGSSTVNEQFF
-	TRBV6-1	-	TRBJ1-5	TGTGCCAGCAGCTCTAATCAGCCCCAGCATTTT	CASSSNQPQHF
TRBD1	TRBV19	once	TRBJ2-2	TGTGCCAGTAGTACGACCGGGACAGTGACCGGGGAGCTGTTTTTT	CASSTTGTVTGELFF
-	TRBV28	-	TRBJ2-5	TGTGCCAGCAAAGCCAGACTCTTCCAAGAGACCCAGTACTTC	CASKARLFQETQYF
TRBD1	TRBV5-6	-	TRBJ1-5	TGTGCCAGCAGCCGATGGGACAGTCAGAGGGATCAGCCCCAGCATTTT	CASSRWDSQRDQPQHF
-	TRBV9	-	TRBJ2-3	TGTGCCAGCAGCTCTTCCTCTTCTAGCACAGATACGCAGTATTTT	CASSSSSSSTDTQYF
-	TRBV7-8	-	TRBJ1-2	TGTGCCAGCAGCTTGGCCCAGAGGGGCAGTGGCTACACCTTC	CASSLAQRGSGYTF
-	TRBV28	-	TRBJ1-2	TGTGCCAGCAGTTCCTCGACAGCCCGGGCGGGGGGCTACACCTTC	CASSSSTARAGGYTF
-	TRBV5-4	-	TRBJ2-3	TGTGCCAGCAGCTTAGGTAGCGTCACAGATACGCAGTATTTT	CASSLGSVTDTQYF
-	TRBV4-1	-	TRBJ1-6	TGCGCCAGCAGCCCACCCCGAAGCGCCGGGATGGTCACCCTCCACTTT	CASSPPRSAGMVTLHF
-	TRBV5-4	once	TRBJ1-6	TGTGCCAGCAGCAACCGGGACCGCGATAATTCACCCCTCCACTTT	CASSNRDRDNSPLHF
-	TRBV10-3	-	TRBJ2-1	TGTGCCATCGGAGAATTCAATGAGCAGTTCTTC	CAIGEFNEQFF
-	TRBV18	-	TRBJ2-1	TGTGCCAGCTCACCTACAAAAAACAATGAGCAGTTCTTC	CASSPTKNNEQFF
-	TRBV4-1	-	TRBJ1-6	TGCGCCAGCAGCCAAGCAGGGACTGGGGATAATTCACCCCTCCACTTT	CASSQAGTGDNSPLHF
-	TRBV30	-	TRBJ1-2	TGTGCCTGGAGTCTTTTGGAGGCAAGCGCCTATGGCTACACCTTC	CAWSLLEASAYGYTF
-	TRBV30	-	TRBJ1-1	TGTGCCTGGACCAAGGTCAGGGGTCCTTTAAACACTGAAGCTTTCTTT	CAWTKVRGPLNTEAFF
-	TRBV27	-	TRBJ2-3	TGTGCCAGCAGTTTGGCAAGTATTACAGATACGCAGTATTTT	CASSLASITDTQYF
-	TRBV7-9	-	TRBJ2-7	TGTGCCAGCAGCCCGGGACGGAGCTCCTACGAGCAGTACTTC	CASSPGRSSYEQYF
-	TRBV6-5	once	TRBJ1-1	TGTGCCAGCAGTTACGGCGGGTCCGGGACGAGGACTGAAGCTTTCTTT	CASSYGGSGTRTEAFF
TRBD1	TRBV5-1	few	TRBJ1-1	TGCGCCAGCAGCTCGAACCCGGGGACAGGGAGACTCACTGAAGCTTTCTTT	CASSSNPGTGRLTEAFF
-	TRBV6-1	once	TRBJ1-5	TGTGCCAGCAGTGAATCTCTGCATCCGCATCAGCCCCAGCATTTT	CASSESLHPHQPQHF
TRBD2	TRBV4-3	-	TRBJ2-1	TGCGCCAGCAGCCTCTCCAAGGAGAGCGGGGGGGCCGGTGAGCAGTTCTTC	CASSLSKESGGAGEQFF
-	TRBV5-8	-	TRBJ1-2	TGTGCCAGCAGTCTCTGGACTGGAAATAAGATCGATGGCTACACCTTC	CASSLWTGNKIDGYTF
-	TRBV9	-	TRBJ2-1	TGTGCCAGCAGCGGAGGACAGATGAGCTCCTACAATGAGCAGTTCTTC	CASSGGQMSSYNEQFF
-	TRBV14	-	TRBJ2-5	TGTGCCAGCAGCCAAAGTTCAATACCCGGGACCCAGTACTTC	CASSQSSIPGTQYF
-	TRBV9	once	TRBJ2-5	TGTGCCAGCAGCGTAGATGGCGTCCTGATTGAGACCCAGTACTTC	CASSVDGVLIETQYF
-	TRBV19	-	TRBJ2-2	TGTGCCAGTAGTATACTTTATAGGGACACCGGGGAGCTGTTTTTT	CASSILYRDTGELFF
-	TRBV15	-	TRBJ1-1	TGTGCCACCAGCAGAAAGGGGACAAACACTGAAGCTTTCTTT	CATSRKGTNTEAFF
TRBD2	TRBV4-2	-	TRBJ2-3	TGTGCCAGTTCGAAAACTAGCGGGGGGACAGATACGCAGTATTTT	CASSKTSGGTDTQYF
-	TRBV30	-	TRBJ1-5	TGTGCCTGGAGTGTATCGGCAGGGAAATTTGATAGCAATCAGCCCCAGCATTTT	CAWSVSAGKFDSNQPQHF
-	TRBV7-9	-	TRBJ2-3	TGTGCCAGCAGCTTCCGACAGGCGAAGGATACGCAGTATTTT	CASSFRQAKDTQYF
TRBD2	TRBV9	-	TRBJ2-7	TGTGCCAGCAGTTTGGGACTAGCGGGGGGTCTCTACGAGCAGTACTTC	CASSLGLAGGLYEQYF
TRBD1	TRBV29-1	-	TRBJ2-5	TGCAGCGTGACCACAGGGGCGAGTGGGGAGACCCAGTACTTC	CSVTTGASGETQYF
-	TRBV28	-	TRBJ1-5	TGTGCCAGCAGTTTAAGGGTTCAGCTCCAGCCCCAGCATTTT	CASSLRVQLQPQHF
-	TRBV6-5	-	TRBJ2-3	TGTGCCACCCAGGGAGCGGGAGATACGCAGTATTTT	CATQGAGDTQYF
-	TRBV11-2	-	TRBJ2-7	TGTGCCAGCAGCTTAGGGAGAGGCGACGAGCAGTACTTC	CASSLGRGDEQYF
-	TRBV19	-	TRBJ1-3	TGTGCCAGTAGTTCAGGAGTCTCTGGAAACACCATATATTTT	CASSSGVSGNTIYF